Presented here are 26 T cell receptor beta chains from one specimen sequenced in a study of CD8 T cell repertoires and HIV-1 epitope variants. Their antigen targets remain unknown. Sequencing was performed with immunoSEQ multiplex PCR; in TCRdb, only in-frame clones are kept and a portion is missing. The data show 6,000 to 8,000 clones, 66% seen once. Source material: cultured CD8+ T cells derived from PBMCs. The origin of the receptors is a male donor with HIV.

The table lists this clone with a few counts. The CDR3 loop is CASSTLTGNEQFF. The CDR3 bases are TGTGCCAGTAGTACCCTGACCGGCAATGAGCAGTTCTTC. This sequence joins TRBV19 and TRBJ2-1; the D is unclear. V was shortened by 4 bases and J by 6 bases, with 10 bases between the two germline ends. CDR1 and CDR2 from the germline V gene are LNHDA and SQIVND (reference sequence). This CDR3 has 13 residues.

The chain couples TRBV14 to TRBJ2-3, with 7 bases identical to TRBD1. Germline trimming cut 4 bases from V and 2 bases from J; bases unmatched to any gene: 9. The CDR3 runs to 16 residues. The germline CDR1 and CDR2 sequences are SGHDN and FVKESK. CDR3: CASSPRDRGYTDTQYF. The CDR3 DNA sequence: TGTGCCAGCAGCCCCCGGGACAGAGGCTACACAGATACGCAGTATTTT.

The rearrangement joins TRBV6-5 to TRBJ2-7, with unresolved D. Trimming removed 0 bases from V and 1 base from J, with 13 bases in between. There are 16 residues in the CDR3. In germline, CDR1 is MNHEY, CDR2 SVGAGI. CDR3 residues: CASSYSSLTDSYEQYF. The CDR3 coding sequence is TGTGCCAGCAGTTACTCTTCCCTAACAGATTCCTACGAGCAGTACTTC.

V and J are TRBV30 and TRBJ1-6; 9 nucleotides agree with TRBD1. The V segment lost 3 bases and the J segment 7 bases; nucleotides outside the gene matches: 10. Germline V gene data show CDR1 as GTSNPN and CDR2 as SVGIG (reference sequence). The CDR3 length is 16 residues. The DNA for the CDR3 is TGTGCCTGGAGCGTCCCGTCGGGGACAGGGAATTCACCCCTCCACTTT. Its protein product is CAWSVPSGTGNSPLHF.

The chain joins TRBV6-1 to TRBJ1-5; 9 positions match TRBD1. CDR3 size: 15 residues. CDR1 and CDR2 from the germline V gene are MNHNS and SASEGT. Trimming removed 6 bases from V and 7 bases from J; junction bases left unmatched: 10. This CDR3 reads CASRGWGGQGQPQHF. DNA for the CDR3: TGTGCCAGCAGGGGTTGGGGGGGACAGGGACAGCCCCAGCATTTT.

DNA for the CDR3: TGTGCCAGCAGCCCCGGGACATACTACGAGCAGTACTTC. Translated, it gives CASSPGTYYEQYF. The genes are TRBV27 and TRBJ2-7; possibly TRBD1 for D (6 bases). The germline V gene encodes CDR1 MNHEY and CDR2 SMNVEV (reference sequence). V lost 6 bases and J lost 3, with 12 bases in between. The CDR3 extends over 13 amino acids.

The rearrangement links TRBV6-5 to TRBJ2-2; a weak D match, TRBD2 (6 bases). With 6 bases removed from V and 6 bases from J, the gap between germline ends came to 17 bases. The CDR3 sequence is 15 residues long. Per the germline V gene, CDR1 is MNHEY and CDR2 is SVGAGI. CDR3 sequence (DNA): TGTGCCAGCAGGGGGTTGGGAGGTTGGCCCGGGGAGCTGTTTTTT. Amino acids: CASRGLGGWPGELFF.

The chain has TRBV5-1 and TRBJ1-6, with no clear D. Between the trimmed V and J ends, which lost 2 bases and 7 bases, there was a span of 10 bases. Germline loops: CDR1 SGHRS, CDR2 YFSETQ. The CDR3 spans 14 residues. The CDR3 here is CASSLDGSNSPLHF. The CDR3 bases are TGCGCCAGCAGCTTAGACGGATCCAATTCACCCCTCCACTTT.

The chain carries TRBV7-9 and TRBJ2-1, with D hard to call. The V and J ends lost 5 bases and 8 bases respectively, with 13 bases between them. CDR3 length: 13 residues. Germline-derived CDR1 and CDR2 are SEHNR and FQNEAQ (reference sequence). CDR3 loop: CASSTGLLDEQFF. The CDR3 DNA follows: TGTGCCAGCAGCACTGGGCTTTTGGATGAGCAGTTCTTC. The variable domain in full, with the rest retrieved from reference TRBV7-9 and TRBJ2-1, is DTGVSQNPRHKITKRGQNVTFRCDPISEHNRLYWYRQTLGQGPEFLTYFQNEAQLEKSRLLSDRFSAERPKGSFSTLEIQRTEQGDSAMYLCASSTGLLDEQFFGPGTRLTVL.

The genes are TRBV5-5 and TRBJ2-3, with unresolved D. The length of the CDR3 is 17 residues. Looked up from germline, CDR1 is SGHKS and CDR2 is YYEKEE (reference sequence). V was trimmed by 4 bases and J by 0 bases, leaving 18 bases between them. CDR3 nucleotide sequence: TGTGCCAGCAGCCCGGACCCCCGGAGCCTCAGCACAGATACGCAGTATTTT. Protein sequence: CASSPDPRSLSTDTQYF.

The V gene is TRBV6-1, the J gene TRBJ2-7; D perhaps matches TRBD1 (5 bases). The germline gives CDR1 MNHNS, CDR2 SASEGT. The length of the CDR3 is 18 residues. V was pared by 2 bases and J by 3 bases, with 23 bases between. CDR3 amino acids: CASSERSGSVGKYYEQYF. Written as DNA, the CDR3 is TGTGCCAGCAGTGAACGGTCAGGGTCGGTCGGCAAGTACTACGAGCAGTACTTC.

In regard to this clone: The junction does not match germline at one end; this may be a read error. This chain connects TRBV7-9 to TRBJ1-1, with D uncertain. The CDR3 contains 12 residues. Germline assignment: CDR1 SEHNR and CDR2 FQNEAQ (reference sequence). The CDR3 nucleotides are TGTGCCAGCAGCTTAGTCAACACAGAAGCTTTCTTT. Protein: CASSLVNTEAFF.

V is TRBV7-2 and J is TRBJ2-7; D is perhaps TRBD2 (6 bases). The CDR3 is 14 amino acids. Germline-derived CDR1 and CDR2 are SGHTA and FQGNSA. V was cut by 3 bases and J by 1 base, with 10 bases left in between. The CDR3: CASSLGGPSYEQYF. As DNA, the CDR3 is TGTGCCAGCAGCTTGGGGGGACCATCCTACGAGCAGTACTTC.

This CDR3 reads CSVLQRANEQFF. The CDR3 DNA is TGCAGCGTCCTCCAAAGGGCCAATGAGCAGTTCTTC. This chain uses TRBV29-1 with TRBJ2-1; no clear D. The CDR3 runs 12 residues. V gave up 6 bases and J gave up 6 bases, with 12 bases separating them. The V gene's germline CDR1 is SQVTM and CDR2 ANQGSEA.

The chain couples TRBV27 to TRBJ2-3; tentative D call: TRBD2 (6 bases). V lost 6 bases and J 4 bases, leaving 17 bases between the germline ends. Per the germline V gene, CDR1 is MNHEY and CDR2 is SMNVEV (reference sequence). CDR3 length: 15 residues. CDR3 nucleotides: TGTGCCAGCAGGTTCGGGGCGGGAAGGCCAGATACGCAGTATTTT. Amino acid sequence: CASRFGAGRPDTQYF.

This clone appeared a few times. The J gene is TRBJ2-7, the V gene TRBV30; 8 bases map to TRBD1. The CDR3 is 12 amino acids. The germline V gene has CDR1 GTSNPN and CDR2 SVGIG (reference sequence). Losses at the gene ends were 2 bases for V and 3 bases for J; bases not matched to a gene: 0. CDR3 amino acids: CAWSTGGYEQYF. Written as DNA, the CDR3 is TGTGCCTGGAGTACAGGGGGCTACGAGCAGTACTTC.

The chain uses TRBV27 and TRBJ1-1; D is unresolved. The CDR3 loop spans 14 amino acids. V was trimmed by 3 bases and J by 3 bases, leaving 11 bases between them. Germline V lookup: CDR1 MNHEY, CDR2 SMNVEV (reference sequence). This CDR3 is CASSFKREDTEAFF. The CDR3 DNA is TGTGCCAGCAGTTTTAAGAGGGAGGACACTGAAGCTTTCTTT.

The CDR3 region is CASSQDPGGGNTIYF. DNA for the CDR3: TGCGCCAGCAGCCAAGATCCCGGGGGAGGAAACACCATATATTTT. The rearrangement links TRBV4-1 to TRBJ1-3, with D perhaps matching TRBD1 (5 bases). CDR1 is MGHRA and CDR2 is YSYEKL in the germline V gene. With 0 bases removed from V and 4 bases from J, the gap between germline ends came to 10 bases. The CDR3 length is 15 residues.

The V call is TRBV5-1, the J call TRBJ2-2; D not certain. Germline V CDR1 and CDR2: SGHRS, YFSETQ. The CDR3 consists of 13 residues. Trimming shortened V by 4 bases and J by 4 bases, and 8 bases separated the two germline ends. CDR3 DNA sequence: TGCGCCAGCAGCCCGGTCCTCACCGGGGAGCTGTTTTTT. This codes for CASSPVLTGELFF. The whole variable domain, remainder taken from reference TRBV5-1 and TRBJ2-2, is KAGVTQTPRYLIKTRGQQVTLSCSPISGHRSVSWYQQTPGQGLQFLFEYFSETQRNKGNFPGRFSGRQFSNSRSEMNVSTLELGDSALYLCASSPVLTGELFFGEGSRLTVL.

V is TRBV5-1 and J is TRBJ1-1, with D perhaps TRBD1 (6 bases). Germline CDR1 reads SGHRS; CDR2 reads YFSETQ. V was pared by 0 bases and J by 4 bases, with 16 bases between. This CDR3 has 16 residues. The CDR3 protein is CASSLEAGAWSTEAFF. The CDR3 region has the DNA TGCGCCAGCAGCTTGGAGGCGGGGGCGTGGAGCACTGAAGCTTTCTTT.

The rearrangement uses TRBV29-1 and TRBJ1-3, with D maybe TRBD1 (5 bases). Per the germline V gene, CDR1 is SQVTM and CDR2 is ANQGSEA. CDR3 length: 14 residues. V was pared by 1 base and J by 3 bases, with 10 bases between. In DNA form, the CDR3 reads TGCAGCGTTGAAGGGGGGGGGATTGGAAACACCATATATTTT. Translating it yields CSVEGGGIGNTIYF.

The V call is TRBV11-2, the J call TRBJ2-3, with D perhaps TRBD2 (6 bases). Trimming took off 5 bases at V and 2 bases at J, with 14 bases between the two ends. Germline CDR1 reads SGHAT; CDR2 reads FQNNGV. This CDR3 contains 15 residues. This CDR3 reads CASSGSSSATDTQYF. CDR3 nucleotides: TGTGCCAGCAGCGGCAGTTCTAGCGCCACAGATACGCAGTATTTT.

The chain uses TRBV27 and TRBJ1-1; 11 bases fit TRBD1. Germline CDR1 MNHEY, CDR2 SMNVEV (reference sequence). This CDR3 comprises 15 residues. With V trimmed by 2 bases and J by 10 bases, 9 bases remained unmatched. Written as DNA, the CDR3 is TGTGCCAGCAGTTTAAGTGGGACAGGGGGATTTTCAGCTTTCTTT. Translated, it gives CASSLSGTGGFSAFF.

The V gene is TRBV6-5, the J gene TRBJ2-1; D might be TRBD1 (7 bases). V shed 7 bases and J shed 6 bases, with 16 bases lying between them. CDR1 and CDR2 from the germline V gene are MNHEY and SVGAGI. The CDR3 extends over 14 amino acids. The DNA of the CDR3 is TGTGCCAGCACCGACAGGGAGGTCGGCAATGAGCAGTTCTTC. Its protein is CASTDREVGNEQFF.

The V and J genes are TRBV28 and TRBJ2-5, with 11 positions matching TRBD1. The germline V gene encodes CDR1 MDHEN and CDR2 SYDVKM. V lost 6 bases, J lost 3 bases, and 9 bases stayed unmatched. This CDR3 has 16 amino acids. CDR3 sequence reads: CASSPLPGQGEETQYF. As DNA, the CDR3 is TGTGCCAGCAGCCCCCTCCCGGGACAGGGGGAAGAGACCCAGTACTTC.

The genes are TRBV21-1 and TRBJ2-7; no DNA check was done on the table's D call, TRBD2. TRBV21-1 is an annotated pseudogene. This CDR3 comprises 15 residues. The CDR3 spells CASSKDSGGTYEQYF. DNA of the CDR3: TGTGCCAGCAGCAAAGATAGCGGGGGAACCTACGAGCAGTACTTC.